The entry below gives a single T cell receptor (beta chain) sequence along with its context. Antigen unknown. The sample comes from a study of cytomegalovirus exposure and HLA in healthy donors. The overall study: A subsequent analysis stated that the 100 to 150 validation repertoires were run on the same platform as the 650 to 850 first-cohort repertoires. Points from the study as a whole: One later analysis, an examination of the 120 or so validation repertoires, found that first-cohort TCR clusters tended to co-occur in them. As was reported, the classifier diagnosed cytomegalovirus status with high specificity and sensitivity. There were some public TCRs occurring in many donors, but most TCR sequences were rare.

The assay was immunoSEQ multiplex PCR, and TCRdb's table has in-frame clones only and misses some. The table lists 97,000 or so clones, roughly 87% of them singletons. The CDR3 consists of 15 residues. Germline-derived CDR1 and CDR2 are SGHNT and YENEEA. Trimming took 3 bases from V and 4 from J; bases not matched to a gene: 7. The TCR sequence derives from a man younger than 30 in good health and CMV-seropositive. The V gene is TRBV11-3, the J gene TRBJ2-7; the match to TRBD1 covers 9 bases. What was sequenced was PBMCs. This CDR3 is CASSLFGGQGYEQYF. CDR3 nucleotide sequence: TGTGCCAGCAGCTTGTTCGGAGGACAGGGGTACGAGCAGTACTTC.